These 9 T cell receptor beta chains were sequenced from one sample in a study of CD8 T cells in Susac syndrome. An input of roughly 0.5 to 1 ug of RNA was subjected to reverse transcription using random hexamers. One entry per CDR3 protein results from TCRdb running MiXCR on the immunoSEQ multiplex PCR reads. The sample lists approximately 180,000 distinct CDR3 sequences, over 90% occurring once. The sequencing sample was made of CD4+ T cells from PBMCs. The receptors were gathered from a human donor with Susac syndrome.

The chain couples TRBV27 to TRBJ2-1; 7 bases agree with TRBD1. The CDR3 is 16 amino acids. Germline V gene data show CDR1 as MNHEY and CDR2 as SMNVEV (reference sequence). V lost 5 bases, J lost 5 bases, and 12 bases stayed unmatched. In DNA form, the CDR3 reads TGTGCCAGCAGTATAAGGGGGACAGTCCAGAACAATGAGCAGTTCTTC. Translating it yields CASSIRGTVQNNEQFF.

In nucleotides, the CDR3 is TGCAGTGCTCGGAGACCAGATCAGCCCCAGCATTTT. Translating it yields CSARRPDQPQHF. This chain links TRBV20-1 with TRBJ1-5, with D hard to call. The ends were cut back, 5 bases at V and 5 bases at J, with 10 bases in the middle. From germline, CDR1 is DFQATT and CDR2 SNEGSKA (reference sequence). CDR3 length: 12 residues.

Only a few counts were recorded for this clonotype. The V call is TRBV2, the J call TRBJ1-2; possibly TRBD1 for D (6 bases). The CDR3 sequence is 12 residues long. CDR1 SNHLY and CDR2 FYNNEI come from the germline V gene. Between the trimmed V and J ends, which lost 5 bases and 4 bases, there was a span of 8 bases. CDR3 nucleotide sequence: TGTGCCAGCAGTCAGGACAGCTATGGCTACACCTTC. It encodes CASSQDSYGYTF.

CDR3 loop: CAWSPPGDSEKLFF. CDR3 DNA: TGTGCCTGGAGTCCTCCAGGGGATAGTGAAAAACTGTTTTTT. This sequence joins TRBV30 and TRBJ1-4, with D perhaps matching TRBD1 (6 bases). This CDR3 region has 14 residues. In germline, CDR1 is GTSNPN, CDR2 SVGIG (reference sequence). V was cut by 2 bases and J by 7 bases, with 14 bases left in between.

This rearrangement joins TRBV5-4 to TRBJ1-1; no reliable D call. The V gene lost 0 bases and the J gene lost 0 bases, with 9 bases spanning the gap. The CDR3 spans 15 residues. Germline CDR1 SGHNT, CDR2 YYREEE (reference sequence). The CDR3 DNA sequence: TGTGCCAGCAGCTTGGCTGGAGCTCTGAACACTGAAGCTTTCTTT. Amino acids: CASSLAGALNTEAFF.

This chain's CDR3 is CATSRDNSGEETQYF. DNA of the CDR3: TGTGCCACCAGCAGAGATAACTCGGGCGAAGAGACCCAGTACTTC. J is TRBJ2-5 and V is TRBV15, with D unresolved. This CDR3 region has 15 residues. CDR1 and CDR2 (germline): LNHNV, YYDKDF (reference sequence). Deletions cut 0 bases from V and 3 bases from J, with 11 bases between.

The gene calls are TRBV2 and TRBJ2-2; weak D call: TRBD1 (5 bases). The V and J ends lost 6 bases and 2 bases respectively, with 13 bases between them. The germline gives CDR1 SNHLY, CDR2 FYNNEI. The CDR3 spans 15 residues. The CDR3: CASSLGRANTGELFF. Written as DNA, the CDR3 is TGTGCCAGCAGCTTGGGCAGGGCAAACACCGGGGAGCTGTTTTTT.

The V gene is TRBV2, the J gene TRBJ2-4; 9 nucleotides match TRBD1. V shed 2 bases and J 13 bases; nucleotides not matched to a gene: 6. The CDR3 consists of 13 residues. From germline, CDR1 is SNHLY and CDR2 FYNNEI. The CDR3 nucleotides read TGTGCCAGCAGTGAAACCCCCGGGACAGGGCAGTACTTC. It codes for CASSETPGTGQYF.

The CDR3 DNA sequence: TGCGCCAGCAGCTCAACCGGGACGGTCTCCTACGAGCAGTACTTC. Translated: CASSSTGTVSYEQYF. The chain recombines TRBV5-1 with TRBJ2-7; tentatively, D is TRBD1 or TRBD2 (5 bases each). CDR3 size: 15 residues. V lost 3 bases, J lost 0 bases, and 13 bases lay in between. Germline CDR1 reads SGHRS; CDR2 reads YFSETQ.